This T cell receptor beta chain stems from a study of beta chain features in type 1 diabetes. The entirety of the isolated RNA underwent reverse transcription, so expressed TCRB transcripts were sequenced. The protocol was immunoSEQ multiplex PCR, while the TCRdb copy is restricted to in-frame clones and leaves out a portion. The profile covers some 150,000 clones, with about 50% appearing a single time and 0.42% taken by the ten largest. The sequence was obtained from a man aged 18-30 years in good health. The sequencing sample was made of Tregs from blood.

As DNA, the CDR3 is TGTGCCAGCACGTTATTTGACATTCAGTACTTC. Translating it yields CASTLFDIQYF. The chain combines TRBV6-1 with TRBJ2-4, with unresolved D. This CDR3 comprises 11 residues. Germline V gene lookup returns CDR1 MNHNS and CDR2 SASEGT. V was clipped by 7 bases and J by 8 bases, with 9 bases between them.